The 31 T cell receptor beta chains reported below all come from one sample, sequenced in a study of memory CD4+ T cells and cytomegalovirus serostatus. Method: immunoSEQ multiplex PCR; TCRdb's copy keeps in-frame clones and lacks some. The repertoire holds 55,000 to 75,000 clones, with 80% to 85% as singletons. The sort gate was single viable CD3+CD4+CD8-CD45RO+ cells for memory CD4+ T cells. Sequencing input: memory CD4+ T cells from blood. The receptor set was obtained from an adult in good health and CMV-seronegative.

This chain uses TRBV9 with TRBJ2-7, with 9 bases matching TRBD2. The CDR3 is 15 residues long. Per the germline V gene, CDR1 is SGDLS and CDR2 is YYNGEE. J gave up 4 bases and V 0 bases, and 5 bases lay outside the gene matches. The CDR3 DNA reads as TGTGCCAGCAGCGTAGAGGCTAGCGGGACTTACGAGCAGTACTTC. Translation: CASSVEASGTYEQYF.

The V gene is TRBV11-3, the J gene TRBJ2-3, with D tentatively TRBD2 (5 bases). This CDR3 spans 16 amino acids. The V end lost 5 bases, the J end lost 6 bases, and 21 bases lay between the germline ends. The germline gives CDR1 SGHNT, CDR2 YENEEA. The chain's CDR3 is CASSKTSQGSGDTQYF. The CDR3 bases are TGTGCCAGCAGCAAAACCTCCCAAGGGTCGGGGGATACGCAGTATTTT.

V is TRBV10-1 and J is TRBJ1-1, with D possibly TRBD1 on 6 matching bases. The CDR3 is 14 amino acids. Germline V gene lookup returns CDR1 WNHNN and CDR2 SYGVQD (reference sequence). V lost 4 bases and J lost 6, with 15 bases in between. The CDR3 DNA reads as TGCGCCAGCAGTGCCCACAGGGCGAGCGCTGAAGCTTTCTTT. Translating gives CASSAHRASAEAFF.

CDR3 in DNA: TGCGCCAGCAGCCGCACTGCTGGGGCCAACGTCCTGACTTTC. This encodes CASSRTAGANVLTF. The V and J genes are TRBV5-1 and TRBJ2-6; D call uncertain. CDR3 length: 14 residues. The germline CDR1 and CDR2 sequences are SGHRS and YFSETQ. Trimming pared 4 bases from V and 2 bases from J, leaving 7 bases between.

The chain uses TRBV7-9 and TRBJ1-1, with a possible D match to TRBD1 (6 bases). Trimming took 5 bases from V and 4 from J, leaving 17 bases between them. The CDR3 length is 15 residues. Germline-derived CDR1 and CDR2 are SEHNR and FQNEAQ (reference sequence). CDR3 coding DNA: TGTGCCAGCAGCCGACCACCTCAGGGGCTCACTGAAGCTTTCTTT. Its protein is CASSRPPQGLTEAFF.

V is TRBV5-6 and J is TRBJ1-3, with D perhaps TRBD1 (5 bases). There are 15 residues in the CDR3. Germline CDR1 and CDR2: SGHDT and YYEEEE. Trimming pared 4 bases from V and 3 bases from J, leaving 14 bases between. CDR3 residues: CASSGRDAGGNTIYF. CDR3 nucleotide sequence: TGTGCCAGCAGCGGGAGGGACGCCGGTGGAAACACCATATATTTT.

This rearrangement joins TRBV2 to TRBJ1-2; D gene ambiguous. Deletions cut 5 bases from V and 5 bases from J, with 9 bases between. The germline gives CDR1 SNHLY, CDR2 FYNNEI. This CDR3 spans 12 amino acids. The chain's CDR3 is CASSRSAYGYTF. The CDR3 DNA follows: TGTGCCAGCAGTAGGTCAGCTTATGGCTACACCTTC.

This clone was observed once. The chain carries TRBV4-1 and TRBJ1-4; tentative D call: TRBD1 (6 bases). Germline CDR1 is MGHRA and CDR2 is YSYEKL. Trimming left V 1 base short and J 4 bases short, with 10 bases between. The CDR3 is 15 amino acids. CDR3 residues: CASSQGRDNNEKLFF. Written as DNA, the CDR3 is TGCGCCAGCAGCCAAGGCCGGGACAATAATGAAAAACTGTTTTTT.

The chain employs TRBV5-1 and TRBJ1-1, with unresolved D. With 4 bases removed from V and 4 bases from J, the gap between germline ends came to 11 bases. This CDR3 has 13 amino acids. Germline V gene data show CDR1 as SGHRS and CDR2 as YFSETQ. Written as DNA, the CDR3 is TGCGCCAGCAGCGGTGGAGGGTTCACTGAAGCTTTCTTT. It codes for CASSGGGFTEAFF.

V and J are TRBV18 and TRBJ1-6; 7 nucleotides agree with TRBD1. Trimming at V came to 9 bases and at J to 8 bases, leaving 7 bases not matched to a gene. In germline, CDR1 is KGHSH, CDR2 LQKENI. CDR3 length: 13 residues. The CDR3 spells CASVGQRDSPLHF. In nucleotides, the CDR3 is TGTGCCAGTGTGGGACAGAGGGATTCACCCCTCCACTTT.

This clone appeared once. CDR3 sequence reads: CASSLREWGDTQYF. CDR3 DNA sequence: TGTGCCAGCAGCCTACGGGAGTGGGGAGATACGCAGTATTTT. The chain employs TRBV7-8 and TRBJ2-3; possible D gene TRBD2, 6 bases. The CDR3 totals 14 residues. With 5 bases removed from V and 5 bases from J, the gap between germline ends came to 14 bases. Germline values: CDR1 SGHVS, CDR2 FQNEAQ.

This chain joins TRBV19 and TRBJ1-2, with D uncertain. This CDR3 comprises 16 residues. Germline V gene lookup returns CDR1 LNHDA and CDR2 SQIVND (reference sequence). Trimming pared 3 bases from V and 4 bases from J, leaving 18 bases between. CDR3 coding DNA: TGTGCCAGTAGTATGGGCTGGGGTGGCGGCCCCTATGGCTACACCTTC. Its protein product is CASSMGWGGGPYGYTF.

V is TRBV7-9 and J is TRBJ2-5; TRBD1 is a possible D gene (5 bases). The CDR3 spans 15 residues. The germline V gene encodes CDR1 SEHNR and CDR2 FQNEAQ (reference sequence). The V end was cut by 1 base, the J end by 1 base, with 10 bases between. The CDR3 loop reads CASSLDRQGQETQYF. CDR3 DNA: TGTGCCAGCAGCTTAGATCGTCAGGGCCAAGAGACCCAGTACTTC.

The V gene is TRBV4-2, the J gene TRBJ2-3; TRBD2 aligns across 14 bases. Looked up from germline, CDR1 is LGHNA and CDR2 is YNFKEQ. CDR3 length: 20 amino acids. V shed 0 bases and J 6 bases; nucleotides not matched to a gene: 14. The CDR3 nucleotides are TGTGCCAGCAGCCAAGAGCGACTAGCGGGGGGGAAGTACGGAAGGGATACGCAGTATTTT. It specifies CASSQERLAGGKYGRDTQYF.

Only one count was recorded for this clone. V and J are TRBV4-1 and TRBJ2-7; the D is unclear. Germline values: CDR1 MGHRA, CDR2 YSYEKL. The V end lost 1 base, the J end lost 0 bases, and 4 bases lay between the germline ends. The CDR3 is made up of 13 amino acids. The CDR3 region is CASSQGYSYEQYF. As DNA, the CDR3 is TGCGCCAGCAGCCAAGGATACTCCTACGAGCAGTACTTC.

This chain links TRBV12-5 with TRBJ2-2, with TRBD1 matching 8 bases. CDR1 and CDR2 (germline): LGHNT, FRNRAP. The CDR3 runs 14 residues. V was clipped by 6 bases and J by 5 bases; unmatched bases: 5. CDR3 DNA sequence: TGTGCTAGTGGCCAGACAGGGGAGACCGGGGAGCTGTTTTTT. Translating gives CASGQTGETGELFF.

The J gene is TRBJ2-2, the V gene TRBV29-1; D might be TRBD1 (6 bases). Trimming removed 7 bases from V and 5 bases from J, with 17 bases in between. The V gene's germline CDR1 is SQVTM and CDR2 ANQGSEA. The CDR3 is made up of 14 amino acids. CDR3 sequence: CSASDRTGTGELFF. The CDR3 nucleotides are TGCAGCGCTTCGGACCGAACAGGGACCGGGGAGCTGTTTTTT.

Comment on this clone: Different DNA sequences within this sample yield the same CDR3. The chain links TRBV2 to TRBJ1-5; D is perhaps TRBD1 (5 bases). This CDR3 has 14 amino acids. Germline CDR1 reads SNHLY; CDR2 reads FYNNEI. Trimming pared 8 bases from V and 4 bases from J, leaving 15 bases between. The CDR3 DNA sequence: TGTGCCAGCGGGGGGACGGGCGGGAATCAGCCCCAGCATTTT. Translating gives CASGGTGGNQPQHF.

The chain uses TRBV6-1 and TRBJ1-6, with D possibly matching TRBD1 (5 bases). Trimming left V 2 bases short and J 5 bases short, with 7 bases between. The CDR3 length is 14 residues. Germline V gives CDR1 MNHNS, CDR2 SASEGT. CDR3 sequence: CASSEQGNNSPLHF. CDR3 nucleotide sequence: TGTGCCAGCAGTGAACAGGGTAATAATTCACCCCTCCACTTT.

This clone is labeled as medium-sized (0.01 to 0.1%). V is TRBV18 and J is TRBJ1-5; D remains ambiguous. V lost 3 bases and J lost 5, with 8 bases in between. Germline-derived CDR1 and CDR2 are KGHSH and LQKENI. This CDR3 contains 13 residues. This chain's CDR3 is CASSPPGDQPQHF. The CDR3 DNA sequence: TGTGCCAGCTCACCTCCGGGCGATCAGCCCCAGCATTTT.

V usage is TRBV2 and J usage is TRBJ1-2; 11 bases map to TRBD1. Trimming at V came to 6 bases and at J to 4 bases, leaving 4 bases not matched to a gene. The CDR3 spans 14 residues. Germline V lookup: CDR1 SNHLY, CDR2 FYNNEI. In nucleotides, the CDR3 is TGTGCCAGCAGGGACGGACAGGGGGCCTATGGCTACACCTTC. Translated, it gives CASRDGQGAYGYTF.

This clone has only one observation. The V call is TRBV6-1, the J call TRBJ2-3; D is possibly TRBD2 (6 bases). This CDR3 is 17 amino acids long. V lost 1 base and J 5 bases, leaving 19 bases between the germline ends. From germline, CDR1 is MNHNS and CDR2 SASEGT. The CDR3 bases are TGTGCCAGCAGTGAAGACCCGAAATGGTTGGGAGGAGATACGCAGTATTTT. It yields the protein CASSEDPKWLGGDTQYF.

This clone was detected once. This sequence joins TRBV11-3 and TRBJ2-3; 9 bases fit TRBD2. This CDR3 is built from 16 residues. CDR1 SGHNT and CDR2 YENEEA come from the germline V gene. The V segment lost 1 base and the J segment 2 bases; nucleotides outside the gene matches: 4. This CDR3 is CASSLGSGGNTDTQYF. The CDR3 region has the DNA TGTGCCAGCAGCTTAGGTAGCGGGGGAAACACAGATACGCAGTATTTT.

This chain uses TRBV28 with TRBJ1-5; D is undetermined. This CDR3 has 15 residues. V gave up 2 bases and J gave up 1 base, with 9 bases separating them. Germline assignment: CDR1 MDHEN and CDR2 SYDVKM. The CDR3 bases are TGTGCCAGCAGTTTAGGTCCGGGAAGCAATCAGCCCCAGCATTTT. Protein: CASSLGPGSNQPQHF.

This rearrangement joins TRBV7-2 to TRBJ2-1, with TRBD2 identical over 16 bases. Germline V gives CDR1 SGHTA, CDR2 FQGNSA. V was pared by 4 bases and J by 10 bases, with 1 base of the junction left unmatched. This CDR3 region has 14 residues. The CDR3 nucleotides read TGTGCCAGCAGCTCGGGACTAGCGGGAGGGGAGCAGTTCTTC. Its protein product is CASSSGLAGGEQFF.

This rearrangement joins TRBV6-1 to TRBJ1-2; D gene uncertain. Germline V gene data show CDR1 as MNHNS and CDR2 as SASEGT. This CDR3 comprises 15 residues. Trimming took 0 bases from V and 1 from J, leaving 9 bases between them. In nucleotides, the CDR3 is TGTGCCAGCAGTGAAGCGCTCGGGGTTAACTATGGCTACACCTTC. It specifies CASSEALGVNYGYTF.

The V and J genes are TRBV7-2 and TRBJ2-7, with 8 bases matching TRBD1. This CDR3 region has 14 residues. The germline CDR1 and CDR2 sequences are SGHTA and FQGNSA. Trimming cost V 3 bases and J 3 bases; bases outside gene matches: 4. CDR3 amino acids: CASSFRQGNYEQYF. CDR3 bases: TGTGCCAGCAGCTTCAGACAGGGGAACTACGAGCAGTACTTC. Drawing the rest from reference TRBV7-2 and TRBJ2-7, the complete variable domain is GAGVSQSPSNKVTEKGKDVELRCDPISGHTALYWYRQSLGQGLEFLIYFQGNSAPDKSGLPSDRFSAERTGGSVSTLTIQRTQQEDSAVYLCASSFRQGNYEQYFGPGTRLTVT.

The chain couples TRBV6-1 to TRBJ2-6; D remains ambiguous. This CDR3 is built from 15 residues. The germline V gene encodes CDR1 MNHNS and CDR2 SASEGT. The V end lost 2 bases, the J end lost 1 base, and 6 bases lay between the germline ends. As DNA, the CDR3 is TGTGCCAGCAGTGAATACAAGTCTGGGGCCAACGTCCTGACTTTC. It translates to CASSEYKSGANVLTF.

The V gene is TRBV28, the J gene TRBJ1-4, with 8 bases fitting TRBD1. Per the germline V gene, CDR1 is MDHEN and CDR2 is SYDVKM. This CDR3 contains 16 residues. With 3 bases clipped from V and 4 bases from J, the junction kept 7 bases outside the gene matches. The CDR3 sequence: CASSFLGQAVNEKLFF. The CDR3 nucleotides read TGTGCCAGCAGTTTTTTGGGACAGGCGGTTAATGAAAAACTGTTTTTT. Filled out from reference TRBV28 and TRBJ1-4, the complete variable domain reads DVKVTQSSRYLVKRTGEKVFLECVQDMDHENMFWYRQDPGLGLRLIYFSYDVKMKEKGDIPEGYSVSREKKERFSLILESASTNQTSMYLCASSFLGQAVNEKLFFGSGTQLSVL.

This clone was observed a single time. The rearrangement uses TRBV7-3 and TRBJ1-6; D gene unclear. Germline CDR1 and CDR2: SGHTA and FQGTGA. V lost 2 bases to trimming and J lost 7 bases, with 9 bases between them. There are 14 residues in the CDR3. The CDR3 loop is CASSLGRGNSPLHF. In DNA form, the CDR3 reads TGTGCCAGCAGCTTAGGGCGAGGGAATTCACCCCTCCACTTT.

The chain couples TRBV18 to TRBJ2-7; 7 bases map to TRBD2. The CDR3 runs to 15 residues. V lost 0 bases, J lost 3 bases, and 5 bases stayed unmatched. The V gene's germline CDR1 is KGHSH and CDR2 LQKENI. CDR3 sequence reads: CASSPPYSGGYEQYF. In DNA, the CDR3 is TGTGCCAGCTCACCACCTTACTCGGGGGGCTACGAGCAGTACTTC.